Here is one TCR beta chain with its context. Its cognate antigen is unknown. The time point: persistent/refractory GD, antithyroid drugs over 5 years with positive TRAb. RNA extracted from PBMCs served as the sequencing template. These data originate in a study of regulatory T cells in long-lasting Graves disease. The CDR3 is 14 amino acids. V was trimmed by 6 bases and J by 3 bases, leaving 12 bases between them. In germline, CDR1 is SGHAT, CDR2 FQNNGV. Findings and limits, study-wide: Persistent disease samples used TRBV28, TRBJ1-2 and TRBJ2-5 preferentially.

CDR3 regions were amplified by Arm-PCR using iRepertoire HTBI primers to build TCR beta libraries. Per the study methods: Sequenced samples collectively carried under 75 TRBV and 14 TRBJ segments. TCRdb reprocessed the multiplex PCR reads via MiXCR and lists one record per CDR3 protein. The V and J calls reflect TCRdb's pipeline rather than the authors' work. Among some 440,000 distinct CDR3 sequences listed, less than 25% were seen once. The rearrangement links TRBV11-2 to TRBJ1-3; D not resolved. The specimen comprised peripheral blood mononuclear cells (PBMCs), sampled when the disease was refractory, from a patient treated with antithyroid drugs. The sequence derives from a female donor with Graves disease. The CDR3 sequence is CASSQITFGNTIYF. DNA for the CDR3: TGTGCCAGCAGTCAAATCACGTTTGGAAACACCATATATTTT.